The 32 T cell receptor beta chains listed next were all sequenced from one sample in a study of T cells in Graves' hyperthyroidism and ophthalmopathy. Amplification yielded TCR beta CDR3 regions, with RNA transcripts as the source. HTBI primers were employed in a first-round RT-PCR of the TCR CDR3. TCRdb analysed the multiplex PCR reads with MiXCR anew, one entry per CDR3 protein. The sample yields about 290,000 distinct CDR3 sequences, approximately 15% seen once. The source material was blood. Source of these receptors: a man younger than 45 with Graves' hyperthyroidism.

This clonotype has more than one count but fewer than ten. The CDR3 region is CAITRGTNTEAFF. The CDR3, as DNA: TGTGCCATCACCCGGGGAACGAACACTGAAGCTTTCTTT. The chain has TRBV10-3 and TRBJ1-1, with D unresolved. Per the germline V gene, CDR1 is ENHRY and CDR2 is SYGVKD. This CDR3 comprises 13 residues. The V end was cut by 7 bases, the J end by 1 base, with 10 bases between.

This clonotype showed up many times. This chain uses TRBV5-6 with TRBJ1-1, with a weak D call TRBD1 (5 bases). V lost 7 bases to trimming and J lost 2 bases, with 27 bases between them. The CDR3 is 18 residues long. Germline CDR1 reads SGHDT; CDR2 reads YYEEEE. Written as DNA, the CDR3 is TGTGCCAGCCTAAGGGGTTTGCTCGGGTTCGGTCCCAACACTGAAGCTTTCTTT. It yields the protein CASLRGLLGFGPNTEAFF.

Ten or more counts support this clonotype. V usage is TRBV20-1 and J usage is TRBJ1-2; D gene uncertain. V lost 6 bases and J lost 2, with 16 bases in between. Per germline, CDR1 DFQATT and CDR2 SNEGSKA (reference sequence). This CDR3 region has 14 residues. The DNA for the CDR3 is TGCAGTGCCCTGGCGGGGAGCACCAACTATGGCTACACCTTC. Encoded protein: CSALAGSTNYGYTF.

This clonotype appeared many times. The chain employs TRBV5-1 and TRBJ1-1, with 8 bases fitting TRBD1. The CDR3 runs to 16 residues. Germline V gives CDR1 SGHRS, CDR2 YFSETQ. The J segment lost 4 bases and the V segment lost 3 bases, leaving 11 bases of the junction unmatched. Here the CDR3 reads CASSSQDRVRGTEAFF. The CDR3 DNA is TGCGCCAGCAGCTCACAGGACAGGGTTAGGGGCACTGAAGCTTTCTTT.

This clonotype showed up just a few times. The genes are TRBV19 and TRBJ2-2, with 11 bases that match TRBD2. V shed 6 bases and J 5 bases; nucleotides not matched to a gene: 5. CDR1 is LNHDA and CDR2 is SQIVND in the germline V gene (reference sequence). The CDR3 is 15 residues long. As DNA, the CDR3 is TGTGCCAGTAGCACTAGCGGGAGAAATACCGGGGAGCTGTTTTTT. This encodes CASSTSGRNTGELFF.

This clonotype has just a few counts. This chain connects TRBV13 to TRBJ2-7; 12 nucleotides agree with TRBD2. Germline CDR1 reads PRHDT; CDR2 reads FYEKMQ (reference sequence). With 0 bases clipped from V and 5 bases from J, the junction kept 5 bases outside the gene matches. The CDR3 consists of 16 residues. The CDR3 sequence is CASSLGTSGSPNEQYF. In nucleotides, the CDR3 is TGTGCCAGCAGCTTAGGGACTAGCGGGAGCCCCAACGAGCAGTACTTC.

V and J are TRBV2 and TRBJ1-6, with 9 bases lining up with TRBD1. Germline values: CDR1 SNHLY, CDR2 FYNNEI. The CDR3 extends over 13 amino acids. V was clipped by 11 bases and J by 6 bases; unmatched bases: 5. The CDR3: CAGGQGFNSPLHF. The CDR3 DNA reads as TGTGCCGGTGGACAGGGGTTTAATTCACCCCTCCACTTT.

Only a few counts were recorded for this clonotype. Written as DNA, the CDR3 is TGCGCCAGCAGCTTGGTAACTAGCGGGAGGTTAGAGACCCAGTACTTC. The encoded protein is CASSLVTSGRLETQYF. The rearrangement links TRBV5-1 to TRBJ2-5, with 12 bases that match TRBD2. CDR1 and CDR2 from the germline V gene are SGHRS and YFSETQ. The CDR3 length is 16 residues. V was clipped by 0 bases and J by 4 bases; unmatched bases: 4.

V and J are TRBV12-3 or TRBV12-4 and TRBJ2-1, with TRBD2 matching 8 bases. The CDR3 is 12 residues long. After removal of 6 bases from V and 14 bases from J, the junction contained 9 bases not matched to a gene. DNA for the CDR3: TGTGCCAGCAGCGGGGGGGGGGCCGAAGAGTTCTTC. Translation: CASSGGGAEEFF.

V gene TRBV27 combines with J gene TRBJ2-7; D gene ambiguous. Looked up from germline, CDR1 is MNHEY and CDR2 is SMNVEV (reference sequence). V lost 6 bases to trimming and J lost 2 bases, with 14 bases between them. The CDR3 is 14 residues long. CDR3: CASRNSAFPYEQYF. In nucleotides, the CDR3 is TGTGCCAGCAGAAATTCGGCCTTTCCCTACGAGCAGTACTTC.

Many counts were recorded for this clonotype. CDR3 loop: CANAFGGSEGNEQFF. DNA of the CDR3: TGTGCCAACGCTTTTGGGGGAAGCGAAGGCAATGAGCAGTTCTTC. The rearrangement joins TRBV2 to TRBJ2-1; D is tentatively TRBD1 or TRBD2 (5 bases each). CDR1 is SNHLY and CDR2 is FYNNEI in the germline V gene. The CDR3 has 15 amino acids. V lost 10 bases and J lost 6, with 22 bases in between.

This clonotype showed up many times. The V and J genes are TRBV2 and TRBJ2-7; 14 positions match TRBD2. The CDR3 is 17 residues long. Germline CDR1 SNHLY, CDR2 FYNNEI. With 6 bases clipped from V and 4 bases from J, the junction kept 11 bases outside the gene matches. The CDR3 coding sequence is TGTGCCAGCAGCCTAACCGGGACTAGCGGGAGTACGTACGAGCAGTACTTC. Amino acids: CASSLTGTSGSTYEQYF.

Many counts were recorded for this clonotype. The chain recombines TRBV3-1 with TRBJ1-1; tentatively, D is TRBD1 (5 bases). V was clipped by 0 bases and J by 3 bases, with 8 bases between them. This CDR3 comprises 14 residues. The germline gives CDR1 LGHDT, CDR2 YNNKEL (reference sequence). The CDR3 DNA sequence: TGTGCCAGCAGCCAAGACGGAGGGGACACTGAAGCTTTCTTT. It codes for CASSQDGGDTEAFF.

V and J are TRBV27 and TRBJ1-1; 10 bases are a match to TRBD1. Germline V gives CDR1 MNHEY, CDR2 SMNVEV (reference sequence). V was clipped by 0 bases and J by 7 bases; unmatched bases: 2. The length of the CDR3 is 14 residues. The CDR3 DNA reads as TGTGCCAGCAGTTTATCCGGGACAGGGGTTGAAGCTTTCTTT. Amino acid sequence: CASSLSGTGVEAFF.

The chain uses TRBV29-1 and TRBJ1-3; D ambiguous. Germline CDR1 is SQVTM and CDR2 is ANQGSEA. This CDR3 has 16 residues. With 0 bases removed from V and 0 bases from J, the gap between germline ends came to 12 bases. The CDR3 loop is CSVEDVGESSGNTIYF. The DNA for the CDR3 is TGCAGCGTTGAAGATGTAGGTGAGAGCTCTGGAAACACCATATATTTT.

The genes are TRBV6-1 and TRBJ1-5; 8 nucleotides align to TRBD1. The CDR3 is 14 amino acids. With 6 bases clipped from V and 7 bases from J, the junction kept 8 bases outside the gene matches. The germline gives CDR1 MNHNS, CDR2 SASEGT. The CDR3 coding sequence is TGTGCCAGCAGACACAGGGGGTCGGGACAGCCCCAGCATTTT. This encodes CASRHRGSGQPQHF.

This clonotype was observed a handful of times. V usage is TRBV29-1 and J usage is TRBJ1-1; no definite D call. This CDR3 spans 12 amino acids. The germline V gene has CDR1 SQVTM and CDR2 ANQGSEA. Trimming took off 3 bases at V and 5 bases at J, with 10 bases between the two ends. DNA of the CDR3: TGCAGCGTTGACGGGCAGAAAACTGAAGCTTTCTTT. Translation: CSVDGQKTEAFF.

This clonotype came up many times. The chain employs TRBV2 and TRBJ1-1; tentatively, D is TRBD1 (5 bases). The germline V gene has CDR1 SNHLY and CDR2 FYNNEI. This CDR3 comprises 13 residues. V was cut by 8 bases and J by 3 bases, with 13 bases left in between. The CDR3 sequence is CASLPGPHTEAFF. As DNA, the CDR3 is TGTGCCAGCCTACCGGGACCCCACACTGAAGCTTTCTTT.

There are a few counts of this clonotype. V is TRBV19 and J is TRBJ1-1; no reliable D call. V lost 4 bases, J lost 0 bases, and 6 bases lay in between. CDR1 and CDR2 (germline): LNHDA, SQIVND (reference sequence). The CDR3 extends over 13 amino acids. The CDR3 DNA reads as TGTGCCAGTAGTAACGGCATGAACACTGAAGCTTTCTTT. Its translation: CASSNGMNTEAFF. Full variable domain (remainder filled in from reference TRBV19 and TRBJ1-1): DGGITQSPKYLFRKEGQNVTLSCEQNLNHDAMYWYRQDPGQGLRLIYYSQIVNDFQKGDIAEGYSVSREKKESFPLTVTSAQKNPTAFYLCASSNGMNTEAFFGQGTRLTVV.

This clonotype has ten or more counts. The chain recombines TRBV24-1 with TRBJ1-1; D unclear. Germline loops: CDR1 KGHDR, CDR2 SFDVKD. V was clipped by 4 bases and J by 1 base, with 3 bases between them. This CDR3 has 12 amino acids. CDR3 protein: CATSDSNTEAFF. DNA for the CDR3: TGTGCCACCAGTGACTCGAACACTGAAGCTTTCTTT.

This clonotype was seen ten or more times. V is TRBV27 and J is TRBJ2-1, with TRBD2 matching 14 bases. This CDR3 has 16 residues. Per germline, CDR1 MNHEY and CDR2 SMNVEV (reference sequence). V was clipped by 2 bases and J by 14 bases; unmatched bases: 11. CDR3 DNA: TGTGCCAGCAGTTTAAGGGGACTAGCGGGAGAACGCGGGAAGTTCTTC. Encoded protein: CASSLRGLAGERGKFF.

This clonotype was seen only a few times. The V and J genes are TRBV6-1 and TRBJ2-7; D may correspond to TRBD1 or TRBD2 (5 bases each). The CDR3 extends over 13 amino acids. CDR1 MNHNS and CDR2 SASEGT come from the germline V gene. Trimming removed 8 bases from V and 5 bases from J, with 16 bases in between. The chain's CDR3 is CASARGLVNEQYF. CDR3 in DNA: TGTGCCAGCGCCCGGGGCCTCGTCAACGAGCAGTACTTC.

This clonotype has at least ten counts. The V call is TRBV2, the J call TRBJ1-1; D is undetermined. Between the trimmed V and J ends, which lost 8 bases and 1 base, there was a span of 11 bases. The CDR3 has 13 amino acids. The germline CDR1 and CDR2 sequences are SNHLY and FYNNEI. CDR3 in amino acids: CASSSLQNTEAFF. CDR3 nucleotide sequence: TGTGCCAGCTCCTCCTTGCAGAACACTGAAGCTTTCTTT.

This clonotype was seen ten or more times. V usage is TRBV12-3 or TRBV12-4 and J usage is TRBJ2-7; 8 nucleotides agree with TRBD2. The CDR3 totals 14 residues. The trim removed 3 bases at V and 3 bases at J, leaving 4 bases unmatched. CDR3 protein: CASSLRAGVYEQYF. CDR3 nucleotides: TGTGCCAGCAGTTTGCGAGCGGGAGTCTACGAGCAGTACTTC.

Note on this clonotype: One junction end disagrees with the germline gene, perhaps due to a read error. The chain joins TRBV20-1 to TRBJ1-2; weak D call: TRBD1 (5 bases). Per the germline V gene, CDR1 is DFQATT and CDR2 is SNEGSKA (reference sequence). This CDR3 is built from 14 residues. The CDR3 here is CSARDRNRSYVYTF. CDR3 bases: TGCAGTGCTAGAGATCGGAACAGGAGCTATGTCTACACCTTC.

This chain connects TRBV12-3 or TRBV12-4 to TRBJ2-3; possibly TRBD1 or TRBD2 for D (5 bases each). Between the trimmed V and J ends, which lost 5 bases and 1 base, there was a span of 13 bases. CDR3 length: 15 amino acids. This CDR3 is CASSPGADRTDTQYF. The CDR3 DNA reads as TGTGCCAGCAGTCCCGGGGCGGATCGCACAGATACGCAGTATTTT.

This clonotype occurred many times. The CDR3 DNA is TGTGCCAGCAGTTTGGGGAGGGGACTCGAGCAGTACTTC. Its protein product is CASSLGRGLEQYF. The J gene is TRBJ2-7, the V gene TRBV28; TRBD2 aligns across 7 bases. With V trimmed by 3 bases and J by 6 bases, 5 bases remained unmatched. Germline CDR1 MDHEN, CDR2 SYDVKM. The CDR3 is made up of 13 amino acids. Combining the CDR3 with reference TRBV28 and TRBJ2-7 gives the whole variable domain DVKVTQSSRYLVKRTGEKVFLECVQDMDHENMFWYRQDPGLGLRLIYFSYDVKMKEKGDIPEGYSVSREKKERFSLILESASTNQTSMYLCASSLGRGLEQYFGPGTRLTVT.

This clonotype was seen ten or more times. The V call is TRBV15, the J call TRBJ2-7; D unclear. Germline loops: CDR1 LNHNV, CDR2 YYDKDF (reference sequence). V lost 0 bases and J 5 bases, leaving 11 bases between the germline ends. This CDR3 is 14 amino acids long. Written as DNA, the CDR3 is TGTGCCACCAGCAGAGATTTGGGGTCGGACGAGCAGTACTTC. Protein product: CATSRDLGSDEQYF.

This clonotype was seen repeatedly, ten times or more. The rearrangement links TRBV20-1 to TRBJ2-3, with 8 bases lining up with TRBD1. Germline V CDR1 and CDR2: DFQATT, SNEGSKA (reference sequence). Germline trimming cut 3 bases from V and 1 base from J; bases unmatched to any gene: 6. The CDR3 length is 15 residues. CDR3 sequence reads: CSASLTGVRTDTQYF. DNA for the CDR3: TGCAGTGCTAGCCTGACAGGGGTCCGCACAGATACGCAGTATTTT.

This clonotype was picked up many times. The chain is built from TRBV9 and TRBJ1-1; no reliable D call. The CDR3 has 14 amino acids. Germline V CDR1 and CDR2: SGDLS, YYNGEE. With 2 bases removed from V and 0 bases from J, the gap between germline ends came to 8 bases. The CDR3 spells CASSVQSMNTEAFF. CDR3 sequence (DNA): TGTGCCAGCAGCGTCCAGAGTATGAACACTGAAGCTTTCTTT. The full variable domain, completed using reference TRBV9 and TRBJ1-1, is DSGVTQTPKHLITATGQRVTLRCSPRSGDLSVYWYQQSLDQGLQFLIQYYNGEERAKGNILERFSAQQFPDLHSELNLSSLELGDSALYFCASSVQSMNTEAFFGQGTRLTVV.

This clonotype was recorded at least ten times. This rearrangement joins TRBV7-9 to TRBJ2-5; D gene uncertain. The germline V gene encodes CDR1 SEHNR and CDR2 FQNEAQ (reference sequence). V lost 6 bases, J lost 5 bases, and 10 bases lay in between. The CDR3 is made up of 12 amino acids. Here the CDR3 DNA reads TGTGCCAGCAGTCAATTGGTGGAGACCCAGTACTTC. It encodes CASSQLVETQYF.

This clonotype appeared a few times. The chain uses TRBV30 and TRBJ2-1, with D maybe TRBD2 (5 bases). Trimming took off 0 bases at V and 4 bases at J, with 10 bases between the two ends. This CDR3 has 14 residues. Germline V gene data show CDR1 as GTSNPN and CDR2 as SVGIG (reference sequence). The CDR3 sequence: CAWSVPGFYNEQFF. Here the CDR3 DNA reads TGTGCCTGGAGTGTCCCGGGATTTTACAATGAGCAGTTCTTC.